The clone carrying this TCR beta chain was seen at least ten times. Its antigen is not known. This sample is part of a study of T-cell memory formation after mild COVID-19. Study context: Each donor largely had its own TCR clusters. Study conclusions and caveats: CD4+ clones that contracted lay mainly in CM and EM; CD8+ ones lay in EMRA. Clones contracting over day 15 to 85 were CD4/CD8 balanced, with later expanders leaning CD4+.

The CDR3 is 16 amino acids. V lost 0 bases and J 5 bases, leaving 17 bases between the germline ends. TCR alpha and TCR beta cDNA libraries carrying sample barcodes and UMIs came from 5'RACE with constant-segment primers. One entry per CDR3 protein results from TCRdb running MiXCR on the 5' RACE reads. The sample contains around 250,000 distinct CDR3 sequences, 15% of which appear only once. The chain joins TRBV12-3 or TRBV12-4 to TRBJ2-7; D possibly matches TRBD1 or TRBD2 (5 bases each). This clonotype was obtained from an adult woman who had mild COVID-19 (a few samples of this study predate the infection). Cell type and time point are not known. The sample was PBMCs or a T cell subset sorted from them (not recorded which). CDR3 nucleotide sequence: TGTGCCAGCAGTTTAGCCCCCGGAAGTCGAGGGGACGAGCAGTACTTC. Translated: CASSLAPGSRGDEQYF.